This T cell receptor (beta chain) was identified during a study of blood T cells in healthy people across ages. A remark on this clonotype: What it recognizes is unknown.

The CDR3 covers 11 residues. V was trimmed by 8 bases and J by 8 bases, leaving 9 bases between them. The germline V gene has CDR1 LGHNT and CDR2 FRNRAP. Study observations and caveats: Age advanced and TCR beta diversity per million T cells fell, roughly linearly.

A J-beta primer mix and a sample-barcoded 5' primer were used in a second PCR of roughly 6 to 11 cycles. TCRdb fed the 5' RACE reads into MiXCR, producing one record per CDR3 protein. The sample records about 1.1 million distinct CDR3 sequences, roughly two fifths being singletons. Material for sequencing was blood. J is TRBJ2-2 and V is TRBV12-5, with D possibly TRBD2 on 6 matching bases. This TCR came from a man between 18 and 35 years old in good health. The DNA of the CDR3 is TGTGCTAGTCACGGGGGAGGGGAGCTGTTTTTT. Its protein product is CASHGGGELFF.